Included here is one TCR beta chain sequence, with context. The target antigen is unknown. These data are taken from a study of OX40 agonist ivuxolimab in advanced cancers. Study findings and constraints: Averaging showed that CD8+ T cells had more expanded clones than CD4+ did.

Only in-frame clones appear in the TCRdb table, and some are missing; sequencing was by immunoSEQ multiplex PCR. The top ten clones hold about 0.17% of a sample with 100,000 to 110,000 clones, approximately 90% of them seen once. Per germline, CDR1 SEHNR and CDR2 FQNEAQ (reference sequence). The CDR3 runs to 17 residues. The V segment lost 5 bases and the J segment 1 base; nucleotides outside the gene matches: 8. The TCR sequence derives from an adult with an advanced solid tumor such as melanoma, head and neck, liver or kidney cancer. The rearrangement uses TRBV7-9 and TRBJ2-3, with 11 bases matching TRBD2. Material: CD4+ or CD8+ T cells sorted from blood, obtained in a trial of the OX40 agonist ivuxolimab. For the CDR3, the DNA is TGTGCCAGCAGCCGCGGGACTAGCGGAGCCCGCACAGATACGCAGTATTTT. This sequence encodes CASSRGTSGARTDTQYF.